This T cell receptor (beta chain) was profiled in a study of cytomegalovirus exposure and HLA in healthy donors. Study-level results: The study labeled 150 or so TCR beta chains cytomegalovirus-associated. In vitro work confirmed that a few CMV-associated chains recognize CMV antigens. One later analysis, an examination of the 100 to 150 validation repertoires, found that first-cohort TCR clusters tended to co-occur in them. Reportedly, diagnosis of cytomegalovirus status by the classifier showed high specificity and sensitivity.

Comment on this clone: As yet, its antigen is unknown.

The method was immunoSEQ multiplex PCR; TCRdb's version includes in-frame clones alone and lacks a portion of them. The table includes about 130,000 clones, just under 90% detected once. V was pared by 0 bases and J by 0 bases, with 8 bases of the junction left unmatched. The CDR3 totals 19 residues. The germline V gene has CDR1 SGHDT and CDR2 YYEEEE. Source material: PBMCs. The V gene is TRBV5-6, the J gene TRBJ1-6, with 8 bases identical to TRBD1. The receptor's source is a woman aged 25 to 39 in good health and CMV-seropositive. Here the CDR3 DNA reads TGTGCCAGCAGCTTGGTTGGCAGGGGGCGCCGCTCCTATAATTCACCCCTCCACTTT. Translating gives CASSLVGRGRRSYNSPLHF.